The rows below give T cell receptor beta chains drawn from one sample of a study of molecular identifiers for immune sequencing clone quantification. TCRdb used MiXCR to reprocess the PCR reads, holding one entry per CDR3 protein. The table records hundreds of thousands of distinct CDR3 sequences, 25% of them present only once. Sequencing was done on a sample of naive CD8+ T cells from blood, with Jurkat cell RNA spiked in. These receptors all come from a human donor in good health. Some libraries in this study had Jurkat cell RNA spiked in. Both conserved end residues are part of each CDR3. Each record gives: CDR3 length, V gene, clone size, D gene, J gene, CDR3 DNA, CDR3 protein. A D gene is named only where the DNA matches it firmly. Where a row states a size, it is once, few, many or the class of an expanded clone; other rows omit it.

15	TRBV19	few	.	TRBJ1-5	TGTGCCAGTAGTATCACGAGTTATAGCAATCAGCCCCAGCATTTT	CASSITSYSNQPQHF
13	TRBV10-3	many	.	TRBJ2-7	TGTGCCATCAGTGAGTCGAACCCCTACGAGCAGTACTTC	CAISESNPYEQYF
18	TRBV6-5	.	TRBD1	TRBJ2-6	TGTGCCAGCAGTTACCCGGACAGGGGGCCAGCTGGGGCCAACGTCCTGACTTTC	CASSYPDRGPAGANVLTF
9	TRBV28	few	.	TRBJ2-7	TGTGCCAGCAGTGACCAACCCTACTTC	CASSDQPYF
13	TRBV5-1	many	.	TRBJ1-2	TGCGCCAGCAGCTTGGAACAGGCCTATGGCTACACCTTC	CASSLEQAYGYTF
13	TRBV11-2	.	.	TRBJ1-5	TGTGCCAGCAGCTCCAGCCTCAATCAGCCCCAGCATTTT	CASSSSLNQPQHF
13	TRBV7-9	.	.	TRBJ2-7	TGTGCCAGCGTCCCGGGTGATCTCTACGAGCAGTACTTC	CASVPGDLYEQYF
8	TRBV2	.	.	TRBJ2-3	TGTGCCAGCAGCTCTCACCTTTTT	CASSSHLF
15	TRBV19	.	.	TRBJ1-5	TGTGCCAGTAGTGTTGGGGCCTCGGGCAATCAGCCCCAGCATTTT	CASSVGASGNQPQHF
16	TRBV11-2	.	TRBD1	TRBJ1-4	TGTGCCAGCAGCCCCGGCAGGGGGCTTCAAGAAGAAAAACTGTTTTTT	CASSPGRGLQEEKLFF
13	TRBV7-6	.	.	TRBJ2-7	TGTGCCAGCAGCTTCGTAGAATTGGACGAGCAGTACTTC	CASSFVELDEQYF
11	TRBV2	.	TRBD2	TRBJ2-7	TGTGCCAGCACTGGGACTACCGAGCAGTACTTC	CASTGTTEQYF
17	TRBV6-2/TRBV6-3	.	TRBD2	TRBJ2-3	TGTGCCAGCAGTTACTCGAGGCTAGCGGGGAACACAGATACGCAGTATTTT	CASSYSRLAGNTDTQYF
14	TRBV3-1	.	.	TRBJ2-7	TGTGCCAGCAGCCAAGCGACAGGACCCTACGAGCAGTACTTC	CASSQATGPYEQYF
14	TRBV6-5	few	.	TRBJ2-1	TGTGCCAGCAGTTACCTTACAGGGCAGCATGAGCAGTTCTTC	CASSYLTGQHEQFF
16	TRBV6-5	few	.	TRBJ2-4	TGTGCCAGCGGGCTCTGGGAGGGGGTGGCGGGAAACATTCAGTACTTC	CASGLWEGVAGNIQYF
16	TRBV28	.	TRBD1	TRBJ2-5	TGTGCCAGCAGTTCCCGGACAGGGATGTACCAAGAGACCCAGTACTTC	CASSSRTGMYQETQYF
14	TRBV12-3/TRBV12-4	.	.	TRBJ1-6	TGTGCCAGCAGTCGGGGACCCTCAGGTTCACCCCTCCACTTT	CASSRGPSGSPLHF
15	TRBV9	.	TRBD1	TRBJ2-7	TGTGCCAGCAGCGTAGACGTCGGGACAGCCTACGAGCAGTACTTC	CASSVDVGTAYEQYF
13	TRBV24-1	many	.	TRBJ1-1	TGTGCCACCAGTCAGGGACCGAACACTGAAGCTTTCTTT	CATSQGPNTEAFF
15	TRBV2	many	TRBD1	TRBJ1-5	TGTGCCAGCAGCCAGACAGGGTATAGCAATCAGCCCCAGCATTTT	CASSQTGYSNQPQHF
13	TRBV29-1	many	TRBD2	TRBJ2-1	TGCAGCACGGGACTAGCGGGGAACAATGAGCAGTTCTTC	CSTGLAGNNEQFF
17	TRBV25-1	few	TRBD2	TRBJ2-1	TGTGCCAGCAGTGAACCCAGACTAGCGGGAGTGTTTGGTGAGCAGTTCTTC	CASSEPRLAGVFGEQFF
15	TRBV6-5	few	.	TRBJ2-7	TGTGCCAGCAGTTACTCGAATCGGCCAACCTACGAGCAGTACTTC	CASSYSNRPTYEQYF
13	TRBV7-2	many	.	TRBJ2-3	TGTGCCAGCAGCTTAGTCCAGGGCCCACTGCCGTATTTT	CASSLVQGPLPYF
12	TRBV6-2/TRBV6-3	many	.	TRBJ1-1	TGTGCCAGCAGAGAAACGCGCACTGAAGCTTTCTTT	CASRETRTEAFF
15	TRBV11-2	.	TRBD1	TRBJ1-2	TGTGCCAGCAGCCCAGGACAGGGGAGTGTCTATGGCTACACCTTC	CASSPGQGSVYGYTF
12	TRBV7-9	many	.	TRBJ2-3	TGTGCCAGCAGCACACTCCCAGATACGCAGTATTTT	CASSTLPDTQYF
16	TRBV21-1	few	.	TRBJ2-5	TGTGCCAGCAGCAAAGGGCAGGGGGAGGTTCAAGAGACCCAGTACTTC	CASSKGQGEVQETQYF
13	TRBV15	many	TRBD1	TRBJ2-3	TGTGCCACCAGAGTAACAGGGGAGGATACGCAGTATTTT	CATRVTGEDTQYF
14	TRBV12-3/TRBV12-4	many	.	TRBJ2-3	TGTGCCAGCAGTTGGAGTACTAGCACAGATACGCAGTATTTT	CASSWSTSTDTQYF
15	TRBV30	few	.	TRBJ2-3	TGTGCCTGGAGCAGTCGGGGGGCAGGACCAGATACGCAGTATTTT	CAWSSRGAGPDTQYF
16	TRBV4-3	few	TRBD1	TRBJ1-6	TGCGCCAGCAGCCAAGATGAGGGGGCACATAATTCACCCCTCCACTTT	CASSQDEGAHNSPLHF
14	TRBV7-2	.	.	TRBJ2-1	TGTGCCAGCAGCTTAGTGGGCTCCTGGAATGAGCAGTTCTTC	CASSLVGSWNEQFF
15	TRBV4-2	.	.	TRBJ2-1	TGTGCCAGCAGCCAAGTGGACGGACAAACGTCGGAGCAGTTCTTC	CASSQVDGQTSEQFF
13	TRBV6-5	many	.	TRBJ1-5	TGTGCCAGCACCAGTAATCCAAATCAGCCCCAGCATTTT	CASTSNPNQPQHF
12	TRBV27	.	.	TRBJ2-7	TGTGCCACTGGGTGGAGTTCCTACGAGCAGTACTTC	CATGWSSYEQYF
15	TRBV7-2	few	.	TRBJ2-7	TGTGCCAGCAGCCCTGTAGGGGGGAGTACCTACGAGCAGTACTTC	CASSPVGGSTYEQYF
16	TRBV9	many	TRBD1	TRBJ2-3	TGTGCCAGCAGCCCTCGGACAGGGACTAGCACAGATACGCAGTATTTT	CASSPRTGTSTDTQYF
12	TRBV19	.	.	TRBJ1-1	TGTGCCAGTAGTATCCCAGGGGCTGAAGCTTTCTTT	CASSIPGAEAFF
14	TRBV30	.	TRBD1	TRBJ2-7	TGTGCCTGGGCTGACAGGGGGCTCTCCTACGAGCAGTACTTC	CAWADRGLSYEQYF
16	TRBV19	few	TRBD1	TRBJ1-2	TGTGCCAGTAGTATGGACAGGGGGCTCCCTGTCTATGGCTACACCTTC	CASSMDRGLPVYGYTF
13	TRBV24-1	few	.	TRBJ1-1	TGTGCCACCAGTGTGGGGATCCACACTGAAGCTTTCTTT	CATSVGIHTEAFF
13	TRBV28	many	TRBD2	TRBJ2-7	TGTGCCAGCAGTCGCGGGGGATCCTACGAGCAGTACTTC	CASSRGGSYEQYF
15	TRBV7-2	many	.	TRBJ1-3	TGTGCCAGCAGCTTAGGGACCGCCTCTGGAAACACCATATATTTT	CASSLGTASGNTIYF
17	TRBV4-3	.	TRBD1	TRBJ2-5	TGCGCCAGCAGCCAAGGACCAGGGGGTTCCGGCCAAGAGACCCAGTACTTC	CASSQGPGGSGQETQYF
14	TRBV3-1	.	.	TRBJ2-4	TGTGCCAGCAGCCAAGATGTTTCGTGGAACATTCAGTACTTC	CASSQDVSWNIQYF
15	TRBV30	many	TRBD2	TRBJ2-3	TGTGCCTGGAGTGTCCTGCTAGCGGGTCGAGATACGCAGTATTTT	CAWSVLLAGRDTQYF
15	TRBV27	.	TRBD2	TRBJ2-2	TGTGCCAGCAAAATGGGACTAGTCTACACCGGGGAGCTGTTTTTT	CASKMGLVYTGELFF
16	TRBV7-8	few	.	TRBJ2-2	TGTGCCAGCAGCTTAGGGGCAGGTTTGAACACCGGGGAGCTGTTTTTT	CASSLGAGLNTGELFF
12	TRBV5-6	.	.	TRBJ1-1	TGTGCCAGCAGCTGTTTGGCGGCTGAAGCTCTCTTT	CASSCLAAEALF
13	TRBV27	.	.	TRBJ2-1	TGTGCCAGCAGGCCCATTTTCCCGAATGAGCAGTTCTTC	CASRPIFPNEQFF
15	TRBV6-2/TRBV6-3	.	.	TRBJ2-7	TGTGCCAGCAGTGGGCCTGGGCAGGAGCTCTACAAGCAGTACTTC	CASSGPGQELYKQYF
15	TRBV18	few	.	TRBJ2-1	TGTGCCAGCTCAGAGACTTTTAGCTCCTACAATGAGCAGTTCTTC	CASSETFSSYNEQFF
15	TRBV20-1	.	TRBD1	TRBJ2-5	TGCAGTGCTAGAGATCTAACAGGGGGCGTTGGGACCCAGTACTTC	CSARDLTGGVGTQYF